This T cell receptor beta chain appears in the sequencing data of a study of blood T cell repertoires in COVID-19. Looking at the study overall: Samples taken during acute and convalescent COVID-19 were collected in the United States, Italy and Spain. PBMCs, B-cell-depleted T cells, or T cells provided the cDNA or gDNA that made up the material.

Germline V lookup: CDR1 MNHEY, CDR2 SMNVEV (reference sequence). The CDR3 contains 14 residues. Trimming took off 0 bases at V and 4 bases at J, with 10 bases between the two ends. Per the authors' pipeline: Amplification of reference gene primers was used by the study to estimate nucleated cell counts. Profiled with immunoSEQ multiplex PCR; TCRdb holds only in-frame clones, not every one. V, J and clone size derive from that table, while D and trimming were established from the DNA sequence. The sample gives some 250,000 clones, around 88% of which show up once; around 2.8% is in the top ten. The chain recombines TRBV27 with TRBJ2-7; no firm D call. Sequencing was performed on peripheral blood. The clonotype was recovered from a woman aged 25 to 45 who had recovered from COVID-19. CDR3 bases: TGTGCCAGCAGTTTATCGAAGGTGGAGTACGAGCAGTACTTC. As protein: CASSLSKVEYEQYF.